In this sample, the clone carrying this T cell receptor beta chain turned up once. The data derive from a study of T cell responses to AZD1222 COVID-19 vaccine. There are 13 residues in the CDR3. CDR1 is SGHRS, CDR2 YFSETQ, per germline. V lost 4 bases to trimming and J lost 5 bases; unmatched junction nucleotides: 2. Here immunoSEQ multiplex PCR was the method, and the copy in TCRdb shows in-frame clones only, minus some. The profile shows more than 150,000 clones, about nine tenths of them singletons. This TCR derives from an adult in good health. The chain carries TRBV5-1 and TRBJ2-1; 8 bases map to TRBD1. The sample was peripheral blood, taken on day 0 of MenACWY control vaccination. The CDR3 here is CASSLTGDNEQFF. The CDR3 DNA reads TGCGCCAGCAGCCTGACAGGGGACAATGAGCAGTTCTTC.